These T cell receptor beta chains were read from a single sample in a study of persistence of HIV-infected CD4 T cells. For these TCRs, the target antigens are not known. Profiling relied on immunoSEQ multiplex PCR, and the TCRdb table lists in-frame clones only, not all of them. The sample has about 36,000 clones, 70% to 90% seen once. The sequencing here drew on cultured CD4+ T cells from PBMCs, taken from a patient who received antiretroviral therapy. These receptors all come from an adult with HIV. The donor label of this sample is uncertain. Both conserved end residues are part of each CDR3.

TRBV5-5	TRBJ1-1	CASSLEGGTEAFF
TRBV6-5	TRBJ1-2	CASRSEQTGAYGYTF
TRBV5-1	TRBJ2-7	CASSPQGHSYEQYF
TRBV2	TRBJ1-5	CASSEGFGNQPQHF
TRBV7-6	TRBJ2-7	CASSGQGSYEQYF
TRBV7-9	TRBJ2-5	CASSLGRFQETQYF
TRBV7-2	TRBJ1-6	CASSNVVVSSYNSPLHF
TRBV3-1/TRBV3-2	TRBJ1-3	CASSWDTGSGNTIYF
TRBV27	TRBJ2-6	CASSFRGTGGSGANVLTF
TRBV4-1	TRBJ2-7	CASSQGDVGEQYF
TRBV7-9	TRBJ1-5	CASSLDAIPQPQHF
TRBV2	TRBJ1-4	CASRLSGGLTNEKLFF
TRBV3-1/TRBV3-2	TRBJ2-6	CASSPRTATGANVLTF
TRBV18	TRBJ1-1	CASSPADRAPAVNTEAFF
TRBV28	TRBJ1-4	CASSLPGSTNEKLFF
TRBV3-1/TRBV3-2	TRBJ2-1	CASSRLSGQGYVNEQFF
TRBV5-1	TRBJ2-1	CASSLNLAGGDEQFF
TRBV4-1	TRBJ2-3	CASSLQGTILADTQYF
TRBV27	TRBJ2-1	CASIGATYSSYNEQFF
TRBV10-3	TRBJ1-3	CAISVGGTVSGNTIYF
TRBV7-6	TRBJ2-1	CASSRQGAYNEQFF
TRBV29-1	TRBJ1-1	CSAQGARGVEAFF
TRBV29-1	TRBJ2-7	CSVAGQGLTGRSYEQYF
TRBV5-1	TRBJ2-1	CASSLTGVHEQFF
TRBV7-9	TRBJ2-1	CASSSLAGAYNEQFF
TRBV19	TRBJ2-7	CASSIHRDNSYEQYF
TRBV15	TRBJ1-5	CATSRDGPQHF
TRBV19	TRBJ1-4	CASFERTNEKLFF
TRBV21-1	TRBJ2-4	CASPHPGEAKNIQYF
TRBV27	TRBJ2-6	CASSSKGRTGANVLTF
TRBV6-5	TRBJ1-2	CASSKQGYGYTF
TRBV7-2	TRBJ1-3	CASSLDYWDPNSGNTIYF
TRBV4-2	TRBJ2-7	CASSQGGRGLYEQYF
TRBV19	TRBJ2-1	CASSIGTSGGPYNEQFF
TRBV5-1	TRBJ2-3	CASSRGGDTQYF
TRBV4-2	TRBJ2-4	CASSLPAGGGKNIQYF
TRBV28	TRBJ1-5	CASSLGEQASYNQPQHF
TRBV10-2	TRBJ1-1	CASSRQGAGTEAFF
TRBV19	TRBJ2-7	CASSISTGIPYF
TRBV21-1	TRBJ2-7	CASRASGMRHEQYF
TRBV19	TRBJ1-5	CASSRRESNQPQHF
TRBV15	TRBJ1-5	CATSWTGSNQPQHF
TRBV5-1	TRBJ1-3	CASSLDRTGPGGNTIYF
TRBV1	TRBJ2-3	CTSSHGQGLAGGLSTDTQYF
TRBV7-2	TRBJ1-2	CASSLGLVLPNYGYTF
TRBV5-1	TRBJ1-6	CASSLEGPIRSNSPLHF
TRBV20-1	TRBJ1-1	CRPLGNTEAFF
TRBV6-5	TRBJ1-1	CASSYLGAVNTEAFF
TRBV7-3	TRBJ2-3	CASSSRGSDTQYF
TRBV28	TRBJ2-1	CASRKPGGAKNEQFF
TRBV5-1	TRBJ2-7	CASSLEGYEQYF